This entry is about one T cell receptor beta chain. Its antigen is unidentified. These data originate in a study of T cell responses to AZD1222 COVID-19 vaccine. Study findings and constraints: Two AZD1222 doses significantly raised spike-specific TCR breadth and depth over controls.

The CDR3 contains 15 residues. V was trimmed by 4 bases and J by 3 bases, leaving 13 bases between them. The germline CDR1 and CDR2 sequences are SGHKS and YYEKEE (reference sequence). TCRdb's table, derived via immunoSEQ multiplex PCR, lists solely in-frame clones and lacks some. This sample has more than 100,000 clones; roughly 90% occur once, and the top ten carry about 7.5%. The chain is built from TRBV5-5 and TRBJ2-2; D is unclear. Sequenced here: peripheral blood, sampled 28 days after the second AZD1222 dose. This TCR was recovered from an adult who received the AZD1222 COVID-19 vaccine. The CDR3 region is CASSPRFLDTGELFF. For the CDR3, the DNA is TGTGCCAGCAGCCCCCGTTTTCTAGACACCGGGGAGCTGTTTTTT.